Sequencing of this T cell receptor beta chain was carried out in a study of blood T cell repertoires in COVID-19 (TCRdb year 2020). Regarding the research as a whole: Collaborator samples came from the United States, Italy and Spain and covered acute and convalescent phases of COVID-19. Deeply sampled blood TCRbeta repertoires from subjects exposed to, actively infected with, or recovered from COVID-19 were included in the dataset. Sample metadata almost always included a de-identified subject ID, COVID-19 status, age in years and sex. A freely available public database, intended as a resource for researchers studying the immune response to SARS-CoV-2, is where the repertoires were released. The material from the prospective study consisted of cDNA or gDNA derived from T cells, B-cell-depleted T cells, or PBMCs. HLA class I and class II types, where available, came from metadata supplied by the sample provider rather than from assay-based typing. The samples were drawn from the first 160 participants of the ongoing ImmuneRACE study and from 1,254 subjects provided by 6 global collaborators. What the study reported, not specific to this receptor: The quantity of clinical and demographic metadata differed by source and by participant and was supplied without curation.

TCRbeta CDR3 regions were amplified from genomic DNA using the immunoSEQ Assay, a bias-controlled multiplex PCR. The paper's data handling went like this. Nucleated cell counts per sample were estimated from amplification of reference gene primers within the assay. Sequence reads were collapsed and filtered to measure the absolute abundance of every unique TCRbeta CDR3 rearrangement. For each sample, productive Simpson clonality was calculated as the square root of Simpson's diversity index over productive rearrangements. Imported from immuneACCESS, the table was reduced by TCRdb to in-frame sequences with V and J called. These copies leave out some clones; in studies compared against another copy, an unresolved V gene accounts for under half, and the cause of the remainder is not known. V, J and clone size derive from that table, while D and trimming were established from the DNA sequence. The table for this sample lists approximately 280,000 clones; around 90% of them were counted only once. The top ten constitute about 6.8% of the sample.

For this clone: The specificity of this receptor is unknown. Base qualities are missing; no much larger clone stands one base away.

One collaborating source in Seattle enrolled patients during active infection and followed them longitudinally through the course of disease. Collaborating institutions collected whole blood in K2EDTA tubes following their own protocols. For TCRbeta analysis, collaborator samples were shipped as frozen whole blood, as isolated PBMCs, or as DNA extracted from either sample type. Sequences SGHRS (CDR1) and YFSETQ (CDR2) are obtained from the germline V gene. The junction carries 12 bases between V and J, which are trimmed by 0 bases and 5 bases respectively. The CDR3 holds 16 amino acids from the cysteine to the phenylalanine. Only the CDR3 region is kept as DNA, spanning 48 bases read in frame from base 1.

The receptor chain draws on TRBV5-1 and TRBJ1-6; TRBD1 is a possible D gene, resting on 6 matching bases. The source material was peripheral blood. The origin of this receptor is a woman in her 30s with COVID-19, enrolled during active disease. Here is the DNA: TGCGCCAGCAGCTTGGGCCACAGGGTGGATAATTCACCCCTCCACTTT. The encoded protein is CASSLGHRVDNSPLHF.